This TCR beta chain derives from a study of patients and donors after allogeneic stem cell transplantation. Germline V gives CDR1 SGHRS, CDR2 YFSETQ. The length of the CDR3 is 15 residues. The V end lost 7 bases, the J end lost 0 bases, and 14 bases lay between the germline ends. MiXCR, run by TCRdb on the RT-PCR reads, gives a single entry per CDR3 protein. The table includes roughly 9,400 distinct CDR3 sequences, more than 4.5% detected once. In its sample, this clonotype was seen many times. This receptor was obtained from a human donor who was either an allogeneic HSCT recipient or a stem cell or donor lymphocyte infusion donor (not recorded which). It is not recorded whose cells these are; they may come from a transplant donor. Material: blood, either unsorted or a sorted T cell fraction (not recorded which). V usage is TRBV5-1 and J usage is TRBJ2-1; possible D gene TRBD2, 5 bases. The CDR3 region has the DNA TGCGCCAGCTCCCAGTGGGAGAGCTCCTACAATGAGCAGTTCTTC. It yields the protein CASSQWESSYNEQFF.